The 14 T cell receptor beta chains below come from one sample, sequenced in a study of cytomegalovirus exposure and HLA in healthy donors. This table comes from immunoSEQ multiplex PCR, and its TCRdb copy is limited to in-frame clones, with some not included. Of approximately 170,000 clones detected, around 84% appear once; the ten largest clones hold 16%. Sequencing was carried out using PBMCs. The receptors stem from a man between 18 and 29 years old in good health and CMV-seropositive.

The V call is TRBV28, the J call TRBJ2-5; 7 nucleotides align to TRBD2. Germline V gene lookup returns CDR1 MDHEN and CDR2 SYDVKM. CDR3 size: 13 residues. The V segment lost 5 bases and the J segment 2 bases; nucleotides outside the gene matches: 2. The chain's CDR3 is CASSGGVQETQYF. The CDR3 DNA sequence: TGTGCCAGCAGTGGGGGGGTACAAGAGACCCAGTACTTC.

This clone has just a few counts. This chain joins TRBV27 and TRBJ1-6; TRBD1 might be the D (5 bases). This CDR3 has 13 residues. From germline, CDR1 is MNHEY and CDR2 SMNVEV (reference sequence). V shed 4 bases and J shed 8 bases, with 9 bases lying between them. This CDR3 reads CASSYRFDSPLHF. CDR3 bases: TGTGCCAGCAGTTACAGGTTCGATTCACCCCTCCACTTT.

CDR3: CASSGDSHSNQPQHF. CDR3 in DNA: TGTGCCAGCAGCGGGGACAGCCATAGCAATCAGCCCCAGCATTTT. The chain has TRBV6-1 and TRBJ1-5, with 7 bases fitting TRBD1. Trimming cost V 6 bases and J 0 bases; bases outside gene matches: 5. The CDR3 sequence is 15 residues long. Per germline, CDR1 MNHNS and CDR2 SASEGT.

The chain carries TRBV19 and TRBJ2-7, with TRBD2 identical over 7 bases. Germline CDR1 and CDR2: LNHDA and SQIVND (reference sequence). This CDR3 comprises 13 residues. V was clipped by 4 bases and J by 2 bases; unmatched bases: 2. The CDR3, as DNA: TGTGCCAGTAGTACGGGGGGTGCCTACGAGCAGTACTTC. Residues: CASSTGGAYEQYF.

V usage is TRBV27 and J usage is TRBJ2-4, with 7 bases fitting TRBD2. V trimming: 4 bases; J trimming: 7 bases; junction bases outside the gene matches: 4. The CDR3 spans 13 residues. From germline, CDR1 is MNHEY and CDR2 SMNVEV (reference sequence). CDR3 region: CASSSGLSNIQYF. The CDR3 DNA sequence: TGTGCCAGCAGTTCGGGACTATCGAACATTCAGTACTTC.

The rearrangement joins TRBV18 to TRBJ1-1; 9 positions agree with TRBD1. The CDR3 is made up of 13 amino acids. V shed 6 bases, J shed 7 bases, and the junction held 6 bases outside the gene matches. The germline gives CDR1 KGHSH, CDR2 LQKENI. DNA for the CDR3: TGTGCCAGCTCCACCGGGACAGGGCTTGAAGCTTTCTTT. It encodes CASSTGTGLEAFF.

The chain joins TRBV29-1 to TRBJ1-2; 8 nucleotides line up with TRBD1. The V segment lost 6 bases and the J segment 8 bases; nucleotides outside the gene matches: 8. There are 12 residues in the CDR3. Germline loops: CDR1 SQVTM, CDR2 ANQGSEA. The CDR3 region has the DNA TGCAGCGTAGCAGGGGGCGACGGAGGCTACACCTTC. Translating it yields CSVAGGDGGYTF.

V and J are TRBV4-1 and TRBJ2-5; possible D gene TRBD1, 5 bases. V lost 0 bases to trimming and J lost 3 bases, with 8 bases between them. This CDR3 is 14 amino acids long. Germline V gene data show CDR1 as MGHRA and CDR2 as YSYEKL. The chain's CDR3 is CASSQDLDKETQYF. The CDR3 coding sequence is TGCGCCAGCAGCCAAGATCTGGACAAAGAGACCCAGTACTTC.

This clone occurred a few times. The chain links TRBV2 to TRBJ2-1; the D gene is possibly TRBD2 (6 bases). The V end was cut by 7 bases, the J end by 1 base, with 11 bases between. This CDR3 region has 14 residues. From germline, CDR1 is SNHLY and CDR2 FYNNEI. The CDR3, as DNA: TGTGCCAGCAACTTAGCGGAGTCCTACAATGAGCAGTTCTTC. This encodes CASNLAESYNEQFF.

The gene calls are TRBV11-3 and TRBJ2-5; D is possibly TRBD1 (6 bases). Germline CDR1 is SGHNT and CDR2 is YENEEA. The CDR3 is 14 residues long. The V end was cut by 5 bases, the J end by 1 base, with 11 bases between. The DNA for the CDR3 is TGTGCCAGCAGCCACGACAGGCTCCAAGAGACCCAGTACTTC. This translates into CASSHDRLQETQYF.

The chain employs TRBV10-3 and TRBJ1-5, with D possibly TRBD1 on 5 matching bases. The CDR3 length is 15 residues. Germline CDR1 and CDR2: ENHRY and SYGVKD. Trimming took 5 bases from V and 0 from J, leaving 11 bases between them. In DNA, the CDR3 is TGTGCCATCAGTACAGGATCAAATAGCAATCAGCCCCAGCATTTT. This translates into CAISTGSNSNQPQHF.

With regard to this clone: Other DNA sequences within the sample encode an identical CDR3. CDR3: CASSLQGYGYTF. CDR3 coding DNA: TGTGCCAGCAGTCTCCAGGGGTATGGCTACACCTTC. This chain links TRBV28 with TRBJ1-2; a possible D gene is TRBD1 (6 bases). The CDR3 totals 12 residues. V lost 5 bases, J lost 5 bases, and 9 bases lay in between. Germline V gene sequence: CDR1 MDHEN, CDR2 SYDVKM.

The chain recombines TRBV10-3 with TRBJ2-3; D is ambiguous. CDR1 and CDR2 from the germline V gene are ENHRY and SYGVKD. This CDR3 has 15 amino acids. V lost 2 bases and J lost 0, with 9 bases in between. In DNA, the CDR3 is TGTGCCATCAGTGAGACAGCCCCTAGCACAGATACGCAGTATTTT. Its translation is CAISETAPSTDTQYF.

The chain carries TRBV11-2 and TRBJ1-3; the D is unclear. CDR1 and CDR2 from the germline V gene are SGHAT and FQNNGV. V shed 9 bases and J shed 0 bases, with 12 bases lying between them. The CDR3 extends over 14 amino acids. The CDR3 coding sequence is TGTGCCAGTTCGCTCGAGTACTCTGGAAACACCATATATTTT. It is translated as CASSLEYSGNTIYF.